Each of the 8 T cell receptor beta chains below was sequenced from the same sample in a study of post-analysis software for immune sequencing data. The study's findings and limits: Higher frequency in patients than in controls was seen for 5 or 6 TRBV segments, with TRBV5-6, TRBV5-1 and TRBV20-1 among them.

Their antigens remain unidentified. Libraries were made from TCR beta cDNA, and they carried unique molecular identifiers. Each CDR3 protein gets one entry after TCRdb re-called the PCR reads with MiXCR. The table lists roughly 580,000 distinct CDR3 sequences, about 40% of them singletons. Sequencing input: blood. Receptors originate from a girl aged 5 to 17 with multiple sclerosis.

Worth noting for this clonotype: One junction end does not reproduce the germline sequence, and a read error may be involved. V is TRBV7-8 and J is TRBJ2-1; the D is unclear. The CDR3 runs 13 residues. Germline assignment: CDR1 SGHVS and CDR2 FQNEAQ. The CDR3 region is CASSLDLGGERFF. CDR3 sequence (DNA): TGTGCCAGCAGCTTAGATTTAGGTGGTGAGCGGTTCTTC.

This clonotype was detected only a few times. V gene TRBV5-1 combines with J gene TRBJ2-7; the match to TRBD1 covers 7 bases. Germline loops: CDR1 SGHRS, CDR2 YFSETQ. The CDR3 is 15 residues long. The J segment lost 0 bases and the V segment lost 4 bases, leaving 7 bases of the junction unmatched. CDR3 region: CASSREGQLSYEQYF. CDR3 in DNA: TGCGCCAGCAGCAGAGAGGGACAGCTCTCCTACGAGCAGTACTTC.

For the CDR3, the DNA is TGTGCCATCAGTGATGTCCAGGGGGCTAGAGATACGCAGTATTTT. It encodes CAISDVQGARDTQYF. The chain has TRBV10-3 and TRBJ2-3; 8 nucleotides line up with TRBD1. The trim removed 3 bases at V and 5 bases at J, leaving 7 bases unmatched. This CDR3 has 15 amino acids. CDR1 and CDR2 from the germline V gene are ENHRY and SYGVKD.

This clonotype appeared a few times. This sequence joins TRBV28 and TRBJ1-2; TRBD1 matches 8 bases. The CDR3 has 15 residues. After removal of 6 bases from V and 2 bases from J, the junction contained 8 bases not matched to a gene. Germline CDR1 and CDR2: MDHEN and SYDVKM. The CDR3 is CASRKTGVGNYGYTF. The CDR3 coding sequence is TGTGCCAGCAGAAAGACAGGGGTCGGGAACTATGGCTACACCTTC.

V gene TRBV15 combines with J gene TRBJ2-4; D may be TRBD1 (6 bases). The germline CDR1 and CDR2 sequences are LNHNV and YYDKDF (reference sequence). The CDR3 is 17 amino acids. Trimming took 0 bases from V and 4 from J, leaving 16 bases between them. The CDR3 reads CATSRDLAGQGKNIQYF. The CDR3 DNA is TGTGCCACCAGCAGAGACCTGGCAGGGCAGGGGAAAAACATTCAGTACTTC.

V usage is TRBV15 and J usage is TRBJ1-1, with unresolved D. The CDR3 runs 13 residues. Per germline, CDR1 LNHNV and CDR2 YYDKDF (reference sequence). Trimming took 0 bases from V and 5 from J, leaving 7 bases between them. The CDR3 sequence is CATSREKATEAFF. The DNA of the CDR3 is TGTGCCACCAGCAGAGAGAAAGCGACTGAAGCTTTCTTT.

This chain links TRBV20-1 with TRBJ2-5; maybe TRBD2 (5 bases). This CDR3 has 14 amino acids. Trimming removed 0 bases from V and 1 base from J, with 9 bases in between. The germline V gene has CDR1 DFQATT and CDR2 SNEGSKA (reference sequence). DNA of the CDR3: TGCAGTGCTAGAGATCTGCGGGCCCAAGAGACCCAGTACTTC. Amino acid sequence: CSARDLRAQETQYF.

This chain links TRBV7-9 with TRBJ1-2; no clear D. V lost 10 bases and J lost 6, with 12 bases in between. The CDR3 consists of 11 residues. From germline, CDR1 is SEHNR and CDR2 FQNEAQ (reference sequence). CDR3 nucleotides: TGTGCCAACGAGGGTTACGATGGCTACACCTTC. Translated, it gives CANEGYDGYTF.